The 22 T cell receptor beta chains presented below share a single source sample, sequenced in a study of blood T cell repertoires in COVID-19. Clones were read by immunoSEQ multiplex PCR, and TCRdb kept only the in-frame ones, dropping some. This sample yields 400,000 to 500,000 clones, of which approximately 90% are seen a single time; 1.5% to 2% belongs to the top ten. The sequenced material came from PBMCs or T cells enriched from blood (not recorded which). These receptors originate from a middle-aged woman who had recovered from COVID-19.

This clone was detected only a few times. This chain links TRBV29-1 with TRBJ1-2, with D perhaps matching TRBD1 (5 bases). Germline loops: CDR1 SQVTM, CDR2 ANQGSEA. V lost 6 bases and J lost 3, with 17 bases in between. CDR3 length equals 14 residues. The CDR3, as DNA: TGCAGCGTCCCCTTAGGGGCAGGCTACTATGGCTACACCTTC. Translation gives CSVPLGAGYYGYTF.

The rearrangement joins TRBV7-8 to TRBJ2-5, with 7 nucleotides matching TRBD1. Germline CDR1 is SGHVS and CDR2 is FQNEAQ. The V gene end was trimmed by 3 bases and the J gene end by 9 bases; junction bases not matched to a gene: 10. The CDR3 is 14 residues long. CDR3 residues: CASSLVGTAEPQYF. CDR3 sequence (DNA): TGTGCCAGCAGCTTGGTCGGGACAGCCGAGCCCCAGTACTTC.

The chain uses TRBV5-5 and TRBJ2-1; the D gene is possibly TRBD2 (5 bases). The CDR3 is made up of 17 amino acids. Trimming removed 4 bases at V and 2 bases at J, with 19 bases between. Germline V lookup: CDR1 SGHKS, CDR2 YYEKEE (reference sequence). Here the CDR3 DNA reads TGTGCCAGCAGCCCGCTAGCTCGCCCACCTCCCTACAATGAGCAGTTCTTC. Translating gives CASSPLARPPPYNEQFF.

This chain uses TRBV11-2 with TRBJ1-3; TRBD1 agrees at 8 bases. Germline V gene sequence: CDR1 SGHAT, CDR2 FQNNGV. The CDR3 spans 15 residues. J was trimmed by 3 bases and V by 1 base; bases with no gene match: 2. The CDR3 is CASSLGDRGGNTIYF. The DNA of the CDR3 is TGTGCCAGCAGCTTAGGCGACAGGGGTGGAAACACCATATATTTT.

The chain recombines TRBV7-9 with TRBJ1-1; 7 positions agree with TRBD1. Germline CDR1 reads SEHNR; CDR2 reads FQNEAQ (reference sequence). The CDR3 loop spans 15 amino acids. V gave up 3 bases and J gave up 0 bases; unmatched junction bases: 4. The CDR3 region has the DNA TGTGCCAGCAGCTTTGGCCAGGGGGTGAACACTGAAGCTTTCTTT. As protein: CASSFGQGVNTEAFF.

V gene TRBV6-2 or TRBV6-3 combines with J gene TRBJ2-7; 8 bases agree with TRBD2. Unmatched junction bases numbered 13, after V lost 7 bases and J lost 2 bases. Germline CDR1 reads MNHEY; CDR2 reads SVGEGT. There are 16 residues in the CDR3. The CDR3 spells CASTYSWREDPYEQYF. CDR3 DNA: TGTGCCAGCACCTACTCCTGGCGGGAGGACCCCTACGAGCAGTACTTC.

The chain recombines TRBV7-2 with TRBJ2-7, with 8 nucleotides matching TRBD1. V trimming: 4 bases; J trimming: 4 bases; junction bases outside the gene matches: 9. The germline gives CDR1 SGHTA, CDR2 FQGNSA. This CDR3 has 15 residues. This chain's CDR3 is CASSYLDRVGYEQYF. CDR3 nucleotides: TGTGCCAGCAGCTACCTGGACAGGGTAGGTTACGAGCAGTACTTC. The full variable domain, in which reference TRBV7-2 and TRBJ2-7 provide the parts outside the CDR3, is GAGVSQSPSNKVTEKGKDVELRCDPISGHTALYWYRQSLGQGLEFLIYFQGNSAPDKSGLPSDRFSAERTGGSVSTLTIQRTQQEDSAVYLCASSYLDRVGYEQYFGPGTRLTVT.

This rearrangement joins TRBV7-6 to TRBJ2-1; D might be TRBD2 (6 bases). V was shortened by 5 bases and J by 0 bases, with 11 bases between the two germline ends. Germline CDR1 is SGHVS and CDR2 is FNYEAQ. CDR3 length: 15 residues. The CDR3 DNA follows: TGTGCCAGCAGCACCTACGGGAGCTCCTACAATGAGCAGTTCTTC. It codes for CASSTYGSSYNEQFF.

The chain joins TRBV10-3 to TRBJ2-2; weak D call: TRBD1 (5 bases). Germline V gene lookup returns CDR1 ENHRY and CDR2 SYGVKD. This CDR3 contains 13 residues. V lost 7 bases and J lost 3, with 9 bases in between. The CDR3 region is CAITPTDTGELFF. CDR3 nucleotide sequence: TGTGCCATCACCCCGACAGACACCGGGGAGCTGTTTTTT.

V and J are TRBV27 and TRBJ1-6, with TRBD1 as a possible D gene (6 bases). Germline-derived CDR1 and CDR2 are MNHEY and SMNVEV (reference sequence). V lost 7 bases, J lost 7 bases, and 8 bases lay in between. The CDR3 runs 12 residues. CDR3: CASTQGNSPLHF. The DNA for the CDR3 is TGTGCCAGCACACAGGGCAATTCACCCCTCCACTTT.

The CDR3: CASSPGTDAEAFF. CDR3 nucleotide sequence: TGTGCCAGCTCCCCGGGGACAGACGCTGAAGCTTTCTTT. This rearrangement joins TRBV18 to TRBJ1-1, with TRBD1 identical over 7 bases. V gave up 6 bases and J gave up 6 bases; unmatched junction bases: 7. The CDR3 runs to 13 residues. Germline V gives CDR1 KGHSH, CDR2 LQKENI.

This chain links TRBV19 with TRBJ2-7; D might be TRBD2 (6 bases). The CDR3 covers 15 residues. The V end lost 3 bases, the J end lost 7 bases, and 19 bases lay between the germline ends. CDR1 is LNHDA and CDR2 is SQIVND in the germline V gene (reference sequence). The CDR3 reads CASSIVGGALGEQYF. The CDR3 DNA reads as TGTGCCAGTAGTATTGTTGGCGGGGCCCTCGGGGAGCAGTACTTC.

The table lists this clone with a count of one. The V call is TRBV7-2, the J call TRBJ2-5, with a weak D call TRBD1 (6 bases). Germline V gene data show CDR1 as SGHTA and CDR2 as FQGNSA. V was cut by 4 bases and J by 5 bases, with 11 bases left in between. CDR3 length equals 13 residues. Here the CDR3 reads CASSSRQGETQYF. The DNA of the CDR3 is TGTGCCAGCAGCTCTCGGCAGGGGGAGACCCAGTACTTC.

CDR3 nucleotide sequence: TGTGCCAGCAGCCGTGGGATTAGCGGGGGCTCCTACGAGCAGTACTTC. Translating it yields CASSRGISGGSYEQYF. The chain joins TRBV4-2 to TRBJ2-7; TRBD2 matches 9 bases. CDR1 is LGHNA and CDR2 is YNFKEQ in the germline V gene. The CDR3 has 16 amino acids. Losses at the gene ends were 4 bases for V and 0 bases for J; bases not matched to a gene: 7.

The chain joins TRBV30 to TRBJ2-1, with 12 bases lining up with TRBD2. CDR1 and CDR2 (germline): GTSNPN, SVGIG (reference sequence). This CDR3 comprises 17 residues. Trimming at V came to 3 bases and at J to 4 bases, leaving 10 bases not matched to a gene. DNA for the CDR3: TGTGCCTGGAGCCGAAAATTCGGACTAGCGGGATACAATGAGCAGTTCTTC. Amino acids: CAWSRKFGLAGYNEQFF.

The chain joins TRBV5-8 to TRBJ1-1, with TRBD1 as a possible D gene (6 bases). The CDR3 is 17 residues long. Germline V CDR1 and CDR2: SGHTS, YDEGEE. V gave up 0 bases and J gave up 5 bases, with 20 bases separating them. DNA for the CDR3: TGTGCCAGCAGCTTGGGGGGGGGAACAGGGACTAAAACTGAAGCTTTCTTT. It codes for CASSLGGGTGTKTEAFF.

This clone occurred a few times. The chain couples TRBV7-2 to TRBJ2-3; D uncertain. The CDR3 totals 13 residues. V dropped 5 bases and J dropped 6 bases, with 12 bases sitting between them. Germline V CDR1 and CDR2: SGHTA, FQGNSA. The CDR3 nucleotides are TGTGCCAGCAGCCCTATGCGCGCGGATACGCAGTATTTT. Residues: CASSPMRADTQYF.

The gene calls are TRBV7-2 and TRBJ1-5; D gene uncertain. The CDR3 has 12 amino acids. CDR1 is SGHTA and CDR2 is FQGNSA in the germline V gene. With 5 bases removed from V and 5 bases from J, the gap between germline ends came to 7 bases. The CDR3 reads CASSLLDQPQHF. The CDR3 DNA sequence: TGTGCCAGCAGCCTACTTGATCAGCCCCAGCATTTT.

This clone was recorded only once. The rearrangement uses TRBV25-1 and TRBJ2-2; 8 bases line up with TRBD2. Trimming cost V 3 bases and J 7 bases; bases outside gene matches: 4. CDR1 is MGHDK, CDR2 SYGVNS, per germline. The CDR3 length is 14 residues. The CDR3 protein is CASSEGTRGGELFF. The CDR3 DNA is TGTGCCAGCAGTGAGGGGACTAGAGGCGGGGAGCTGTTTTTT.

This clone was picked up a small number of times. J is TRBJ2-5 and V is TRBV5-1; 8 bases match TRBD2. The CDR3 is 16 residues long. Germline V gene data show CDR1 as SGHRS and CDR2 as YFSETQ. V lost 4 bases, J lost 5 bases, and 13 bases stayed unmatched. The CDR3 DNA follows: TGCGCCAGCAGCCGCGGCGCGGCGGGAGGCGTTGAGACCCAGTACTTC. It yields the protein CASSRGAAGGVETQYF.

Comments on this clone: Other DNA variants within this sample encode the same CDR3. The rearrangement joins TRBV6-5 to TRBJ2-7, with D possibly matching TRBD2 (6 bases). The CDR3 is made up of 15 amino acids. V shed 2 bases and J shed 2 bases, with 13 bases lying between them. CDR1 and CDR2 from the germline V gene are MNHEY and SVGAGI. As DNA, the CDR3 is TGTGCCAGCAGTTACGGGACTGGAGGAACCTACGAGCAGTACTTC. It yields the protein CASSYGTGGTYEQYF.

The chain employs TRBV10-3 and TRBJ2-7, with TRBD2 matching over 10 bases. J gave up 0 bases and V 4 bases, and 15 bases lay outside the gene matches. The CDR3 runs to 19 residues. Germline V gene sequence: CDR1 ENHRY, CDR2 SYGVKD. The CDR3 region is CAISGHGTTLAGRSYEQYF. As DNA, the CDR3 is TGTGCCATCAGTGGACACGGAACAACACTAGCGGGACGCTCCTACGAGCAGTACTTC.